This TCR beta chain was recovered during a study of regulatory T cells in long-lasting Graves disease. Study summary: Antithyroid drugs had been taken by newly diagnosed Graves' patients for under 3 months. Study observations and caveats: The study found lower TCR diversity in persistent Graves' patients than in newly diagnosed ones.

With 5 bases clipped from V and 8 bases from J, the junction kept 7 bases outside the gene matches. The CDR3 has 14 residues. Time point: newly diagnosed GD, antithyroid drugs for less than 3 months. Extracted PBMC RNA gave rise to the TCR library. About this clonotype: The antigen remains unidentified.

The TCR beta library used iRepertoire HTBI primers with Arm-PCR amplification of CDR3. TCRdb re-derived calls from the multiplex PCR reads in MiXCR, one entry per CDR3 protein. The sample holds a few hundred thousand distinct CDR3 sequences, about 15% seen once. These sequences were also reported in another study, on T cells in Graves' hyperthyroidism and ophthalmopathy. That study reports: Patients aged 18 to 65 had newly diagnosed hyperthyroidism lasting under 2 months.

This receptor was obtained from a woman between 18 and 29 years old with Graves disease. Sequenced material: peripheral blood mononuclear cells (PBMCs), taken at new diagnosis, from a patient treated with antithyroid drugs. The chain carries TRBV12-3 or TRBV12-4 and TRBJ2-1; 9 bases are shared with TRBD2. The CDR3 region is CASSPGLASDEQFF. As DNA, the CDR3 is TGTGCCAGCAGTCCCGGACTAGCGAGCGATGAGCAGTTCTTC.